The 14 T cell receptor beta chains presented below share a single source sample, sequenced in a study of CD8+ T cells in alopecia areata. Extracted RNA was reverse transcribed, and the resulting cDNA served as sequencing template. The protocol was immunoSEQ multiplex PCR, while the TCRdb copy is restricted to in-frame clones and leaves out a portion. The sample comprises a few hundred thousand clones, approximately 38% of which are singletons, and more than 0.4% rests with the top ten. This sample's treatment: oral pan-JAK inhibitor, 5-10 mg twice daily. The sequencing here drew on CD4+ T cells sorted from blood, taken around week 34, from a patient treated with tofacitinib. The receptors derive from a human donor with alopecia areata.

The chain employs TRBV30 and TRBJ2-5; 12 bases agree with TRBD1. Germline V gene data show CDR1 as GTSNPN and CDR2 as SVGIG (reference sequence). The junction had 5 bases not matched to a gene; V was cut back by 2 bases and J by 4 bases. The CDR3 runs 15 residues. CDR3 nucleotide sequence: TGTGCCTGGAGTCCCGGGACAGGGGGCCCAGAGACCCAGTACTTC. This sequence encodes CAWSPGTGGPETQYF.

This clone was detected only a few times. CDR3 amino acids: CASRGQTITGELFF. The DNA for the CDR3 is TGTGCCAGCAGGGGTCAAACTATCACCGGGGAGCTGTTTTTT. The rearrangement uses TRBV6-1 and TRBJ2-2; no reliable D call. Germline V gene sequence: CDR1 MNHNS, CDR2 SASEGT. The CDR3 extends over 14 amino acids. Trimming left V 6 bases short and J 4 bases short, with 12 bases between.

The rearrangement joins TRBV9 to TRBJ2-7; 8 nucleotides align to TRBD2. This CDR3 contains 13 residues. Trimming removed 0 bases from V and 6 bases from J; junction bases left unmatched: 2. CDR1 and CDR2 (germline): SGDLS, YYNGEE. CDR3 bases: TGTGCCAGCAGCGTAGCGGGAGGGCCCGAGCAGTACTTC. This translates into CASSVAGGPEQYF.

V and J are TRBV5-1 and TRBJ1-2; D gene uncertain. V was shortened by 0 bases and J by 3 bases, with 12 bases between the two germline ends. The germline V gene encodes CDR1 SGHRS and CDR2 YFSETQ. CDR3 length equals 15 residues. CDR3 amino acids: CASSLGASGDYGYTF. The CDR3 DNA sequence: TGCGCCAGCAGCTTGGGGGCCAGCGGGGACTATGGCTACACCTTC.

The genes are TRBV4-1 and TRBJ2-1, with 7 bases aligning to TRBD1. Per the germline V gene, CDR1 is MGHRA and CDR2 is YSYEKL. V trimming: 6 bases; J trimming: 0 bases; junction bases outside the gene matches: 5. The CDR3 has 15 amino acids. CDR3 residues: CASRPTGSSYNEQFF. The CDR3 region has the DNA TGCGCCAGCAGACCGACAGGGAGCTCCTACAATGAGCAGTTCTTC.

The CDR3 nucleotides read TGTGCCAGCAGCTCCGACAGAACCCAAGAGACCCAGTACTTC. This sequence encodes CASSSDRTQETQYF. The chain combines TRBV4-2 with TRBJ2-5, with D possibly being TRBD1 (5 bases). CDR1 and CDR2 from the germline V gene are LGHNA and YNFKEQ. The length of the CDR3 is 14 residues. Between the trimmed V and J ends, which lost 5 bases and 1 base, there was a span of 11 bases.

This clone was seen a handful of times. This chain joins TRBV6-5 and TRBJ1-1, with D maybe TRBD1 (5 bases). With 2 bases removed from V and 4 bases from J, the gap between germline ends came to 14 bases. Germline CDR1 is MNHEY and CDR2 is SVGAGI. The CDR3 extends over 15 amino acids. The CDR3: CASSYGTAVSTEAFF. CDR3 sequence (DNA): TGTGCCAGCAGTTACGGGACGGCTGTGAGCACTGAAGCTTTCTTT.

This clone was picked up a small number of times. DNA of the CDR3: TGTGCCAGCTCACGAGGGGTCGAGAACACCGGGGAGCTGTTTTTT. Amino acid sequence: CASSRGVENTGELFF. The V call is TRBV18, the J call TRBJ2-2; the D gene could be TRBD1 or TRBD2 (5 bases each). CDR3 length: 15 residues. From germline, CDR1 is KGHSH and CDR2 LQKENI. Deletions cut 4 bases from V and 1 base from J, with 10 bases between.

This clone was picked up a small number of times. The CDR3 DNA sequence: TGTGCCAGCAGCTTAGTTGGGGGCTCCTACAATGAGCAGTTCTTC. It encodes CASSLVGGSYNEQFF. The chain links TRBV7-2 to TRBJ2-1; D possibly matches TRBD1 or TRBD2 (5 bases each). The germline V gene has CDR1 SGHTA and CDR2 FQGNSA. This CDR3 spans 15 amino acids. V gave up 1 base and J gave up 0 bases, with 7 bases separating them.

To note about this clone: This sample includes further DNA sequences coding for the same CDR3. The rearrangement links TRBV30 to TRBJ2-3; 8 bases are a match to TRBD2. This CDR3 is 14 amino acids long. Trimming took 3 bases from V and 0 from J; bases not matched to a gene: 2. Germline CDR1 reads GTSNPN; CDR2 reads SVGIG (reference sequence). CDR3 loop: CAWRLAGSTDTQYF. CDR3 nucleotides: TGTGCCTGGAGGCTAGCGGGCAGCACAGATACGCAGTATTTT. Full variable domain (remainder filled in from reference TRBV30 and TRBJ2-3): SQTIHQWPATLVQPVGSPLSLECTVEGTSNPNLYWYRQAAGRGLQLLFYSVGIGQISSEVPQNLSASRPQDRQFILSSKKLLLSDSGFYLCAWRLAGSTDTQYFGPGTRLTVL.

Here the CDR3 reads CASRRTGRATDTQYF. CDR3 nucleotides: TGTGCCAGCAGAAGGACAGGGCGCGCCACAGATACGCAGTATTTT. The J gene is TRBJ2-3, the V gene TRBV2; TRBD1 aligns across 8 bases. This CDR3 is built from 15 residues. Germline CDR1 and CDR2: SNHLY and FYNNEI. V was pared by 6 bases and J by 2 bases, with 7 bases of the junction left unmatched.

This chain connects TRBV10-2 to TRBJ1-2, with D tentatively TRBD1 (6 bases). Trimming cost V 4 bases and J 4 bases, with 16 bases left between them. There are 15 residues in the CDR3. CDR1 WSHSY and CDR2 SAAADI come from the germline V gene. In DNA, the CDR3 is TGCGCCAGCAGTGGACTTAGGGGGGGAGTCTATGGCTACACCTTC. Its protein product is CASSGLRGGVYGYTF.

This chain joins TRBV4-2 and TRBJ2-3; 8 nucleotides agree with TRBD1. The V gene end was trimmed by 0 bases and the J gene end by 0 bases; junction bases not matched to a gene: 5. The length of the CDR3 is 17 residues. Germline assignment: CDR1 LGHNA and CDR2 YNFKEQ. CDR3 DNA: TGTGCCAGCAGCCAAGAGGGGACAGGACAAAGCACAGATACGCAGTATTTT. It codes for CASSQEGTGQSTDTQYF.

V is TRBV6-5 and J is TRBJ1-6; D remains ambiguous. The CDR3 has 14 amino acids. Germline V gene lookup returns CDR1 MNHEY and CDR2 SVGAGI. V was trimmed by 4 bases and J by 6 bases, leaving 10 bases between them. The CDR3 region has the DNA TGTGCCAGCAGTTGGGCTTCCCCTAATTCACCCCTCCACTTT. It translates to CASSWASPNSPLHF.